These 29 T cell receptor beta chains came from one sample sequenced in a study of T cell repertoires in cytomegalovirus infection. Their antigens remain unidentified. TCRdb reprocessed the reads with MiXCR, giving one entry per CDR3 protein. The table records about 830,000 distinct CDR3 sequences, around a third of them present only once. Sequenced material: cultured CD8+ T cells from PBMCs, taken from culture after CMV antigen stimulation. These receptors all come from a human donor in good health (CMV status not recorded). Some clones in this sample may be carry-over from other donors' samples.

This clonotype was counted a few times. V is TRBV10-3 and J is TRBJ1-1; D is undetermined. The ends were cut back, 4 bases at V and 3 bases at J, with 9 bases in the middle. Germline V gene lookup returns CDR1 ENHRY and CDR2 SYGVKD. The CDR3 has 13 residues. CDR3 sequence (DNA): TGTGCCATCAGTGTGACCGGGGACACTGAAGCTTTCTTT. Protein product: CAISVTGDTEAFF.

This clonotype was counted ten times or more. This chain links TRBV7-6 with TRBJ1-3; 7 nucleotides align to TRBD1. The junction had 11 bases not matched to a gene; V was cut back by 6 bases and J by 0 bases. Looked up from germline, CDR1 is SGHVS and CDR2 is FNYEAQ. CDR3 size: 17 residues. CDR3 in amino acids: CASSPRPGQSSGNTIYF. CDR3 DNA: TGTGCCAGCAGTCCTAGGCCGGGACAGAGCTCTGGAAACACCATATATTTT. The full variable domain, its missing parts supplied by reference TRBV7-6 and TRBJ1-3, is GAGVSQSPRYKVTKRGQDVALRCDPISGHVSLYWYRQALGQGPEFLTYFNYEAQQDKSGLPNDRFSAERPEGSISTLTIQRTEQRDSAMYRCASSPRPGQSSGNTIYFGEGSWLTVV.

In this sample, this clonotype turned up a few times. The V gene is TRBV27, the J gene TRBJ2-7; no clear D gene. This CDR3 has 13 amino acids. CDR1 MNHEY and CDR2 SMNVEV come from the germline V gene (reference sequence). Deletions cut 3 bases from V and 2 bases from J, with 8 bases between. CDR3: CASSFQIPYEQYF. In DNA form, the CDR3 reads TGTGCCAGCAGTTTCCAGATCCCCTACGAGCAGTACTTC.

This clonotype has at least ten counts. This rearrangement joins TRBV4-1 to TRBJ1-1, with D tentatively TRBD1 (5 bases). Germline CDR1 is MGHRA and CDR2 is YSYEKL. CDR3 length equals 17 residues. Trimming cost V 1 base and J 3 bases, with 18 bases left between them. CDR3 nucleotides: TGCGCCAGCAGCCAAGTTGGCGGGGGGGTGGGGTACACTGAAGCTTTCTTT. Protein: CASSQVGGGVGYTEAFF.

J is TRBJ2-5 and V is TRBV4-1, with D perhaps matching TRBD2 (6 bases). The CDR3 spans 17 residues. The V end lost 1 base, the J end lost 0 bases, and 15 bases lay between the germline ends. Germline V lookup: CDR1 MGHRA, CDR2 YSYEKL. This CDR3 is CASSQGRLARHQETQYF. The CDR3 DNA follows: TGCGCCAGCAGCCAAGGCCGTCTAGCGAGGCACCAAGAGACCCAGTACTTC.

The chain links TRBV7-8 to TRBJ1-2, with no clear D. The germline V gene encodes CDR1 SGHVS and CDR2 FQNEAQ. V was shortened by 2 bases and J by 2 bases, with 12 bases between the two germline ends. CDR3 length: 15 amino acids. For the CDR3, the DNA is TGTGCCAGCAGCTTAATCCCCACAGACAACTATGGCTACACCTTC. Translating it yields CASSLIPTDNYGYTF.

This clonotype was recorded only once. One end of the junction is discordant with germline, which a read error may explain. The rearrangement links TRBV6-2 or TRBV6-3 to TRBJ1-6; TRBD1 matches 7 bases. CDR3 length: 17 amino acids. The germline V gene encodes CDR1 MNHEY and CDR2 SVGEGT. CDR3 protein: CAISDFATGTYNSPLHF. As DNA, the CDR3 is TGTGCCATCAGTGACTTCGCGACAGGGACCTATAATTCACCCCTCCACTTT.

J is TRBJ1-6 and V is TRBV6-8, with 7 bases matching TRBD1. The CDR3 totals 15 residues. Looked up from germline, CDR1 is MNHGY and CDR2 is SAAAGT. V lost 3 bases, J lost 10 bases, and 9 bases stayed unmatched. The DNA for the CDR3 is TGTGCCAGCAGTTATGAGGGGGCGAAAGGATCACCCCTCCACTTT. It codes for CASSYEGAKGSPLHF.

This clonotype showed up just a few times. The V call is TRBV6-2 or TRBV6-3, the J call TRBJ1-2; D is unresolved. CDR3 length: 12 residues. Germline V CDR1 and CDR2: MNHEY, SVGEGT. V lost 0 bases, J lost 8 bases, and 7 bases lay in between. The CDR3 nucleotides read TGTGCCAGCAGTTACTCCTGGCGGGGCTACACCTTC. Protein: CASSYSWRGYTF.

This clonotype has more than one count but fewer than ten. The chain employs TRBV4-3 and TRBJ1-2; D possibly corresponds to TRBD1 (5 bases). The CDR3 runs to 14 residues. Trimming took off 1 base at V and 8 bases at J, with 14 bases between the two ends. Germline CDR1 and CDR2: LGHNA and YSLEER. CDR3 DNA sequence: TGCGCCAGCAGCCAAGGTCGGGGGATAAGCGGCTACACCTTC. This encodes CASSQGRGISGYTF.

The rearrangement joins TRBV7-8 to TRBJ2-7; 7 nucleotides line up with TRBD2. The CDR3 covers 14 residues. The V gene's germline CDR1 is SGHVS and CDR2 FQNEAQ. The J segment lost 6 bases and the V segment lost 4 bases, leaving 9 bases of the junction unmatched. CDR3 sequence (DNA): TGTGCCAGCAGCTCTAAAGCGGGATCGAGCGAGCAGTACTTC. Translated: CASSSKAGSSEQYF.

This clonotype was recorded only once. The chain carries TRBV4-2 and TRBJ2-1; TRBD2 aligns across 12 bases. There are 19 residues in the CDR3. Germline loops: CDR1 LGHNA, CDR2 YNFKEQ. After removal of 7 bases from V and 3 bases from J, the junction contained 16 bases not matched to a gene. The CDR3 reads CASTRLGTSGPPHYNEQFF. The CDR3 bases are TGTGCCAGCACTCGCCTCGGGACTAGCGGGCCCCCCCACTACAATGAGCAGTTCTTC.

This clonotype has only a few counts. The chain carries TRBV10-3 and TRBJ1-3, with D uncertain. Germline CDR1 reads ENHRY; CDR2 reads SYGVKD. The germline V and J ends were trimmed by 6 bases and 0 bases, with 18 bases remaining between them. The CDR3 has 17 amino acids. The chain's CDR3 is CAIRTLGREASGNTIYF. The CDR3 bases are TGTGCCATCAGGACCCTAGGCCGAGAGGCCTCTGGAAACACCATATATTTT.

The J gene is TRBJ1-5, the V gene TRBV27; TRBD1 might be the D (6 bases). From germline, CDR1 is MNHEY and CDR2 SMNVEV (reference sequence). Between the trimmed V and J ends, which lost 2 bases and 1 base, there was a span of 9 bases. CDR3 length: 15 residues. The DNA for the CDR3 is TGTGCCAGCAGTTTAAGTCAGGGGAGCAATCAGCCCCAGCATTTT. The encoded protein is CASSLSQGSNQPQHF.

V usage is TRBV5-1 and J usage is TRBJ1-5; D not resolved. Trimming pared 4 bases from V and 5 bases from J, leaving 10 bases between. Per germline, CDR1 SGHRS and CDR2 YFSETQ. The CDR3 length is 13 residues. CDR3 in amino acids: CASSRAADQPQHF. The CDR3 DNA follows: TGCGCCAGCAGCCGCGCAGCTGATCAGCCCCAGCATTTT.

This clonotype showed up many times. The chain is built from TRBV7-6 and TRBJ2-5; D gene ambiguous. CDR1 and CDR2 from the germline V gene are SGHVS and FNYEAQ. Between the trimmed V and J ends, which lost 6 bases and 2 bases, there was a span of 7 bases. The CDR3 covers 12 residues. In nucleotides, the CDR3 is TGTGCCAGCAGGAATCAACAAGAGACCCAGTACTTC. Its translation: CASRNQQETQYF.

The table lists this clonotype with many counts. The rearrangement links TRBV6-5 to TRBJ2-7; TRBD1 might be the D (5 bases). The V and J ends lost 5 bases and 0 bases respectively, with 8 bases between them. This CDR3 comprises 13 residues. CDR1 is MNHEY and CDR2 is SVGAGI in the germline V gene. The CDR3 sequence: CASSLTASYEQYF. In DNA, the CDR3 is TGTGCCAGCAGTCTGACAGCCTCCTACGAGCAGTACTTC.

This clonotype was seen at least ten times. This chain joins TRBV7-8 and TRBJ2-3, with D possibly being TRBD2 (6 bases). The germline V and J ends were trimmed by 5 bases and 0 bases, with 15 bases remaining between them. There are 16 residues in the CDR3. Germline lookup yields CDR1 SGHVS and CDR2 FQNEAQ. The CDR3 loop reads CASSLRTITSTDTQYF. CDR3 DNA sequence: TGTGCCAGCAGCCTCCGGACTATAACAAGCACAGATACGCAGTATTTT.

This sequence joins TRBV27 and TRBJ1-2; D unclear. Per the germline V gene, CDR1 is MNHEY and CDR2 is SMNVEV (reference sequence). CDR3 length: 13 amino acids. Trimming stripped 3 bases from V and 6 bases from J, with 11 bases between. The chain's CDR3 is CASSFSQWNGYTF. The CDR3 DNA is TGTGCCAGCAGTTTCTCCCAGTGGAATGGCTACACCTTC.

The V gene is TRBV27, the J gene TRBJ1-5; possibly TRBD1 for D (6 bases). The CDR3 is made up of 14 amino acids. Germline V gene sequence: CDR1 MNHEY, CDR2 SMNVEV (reference sequence). Trimming removed 8 bases from V and 6 bases from J, with 17 bases in between. CDR3 sequence reads: CASGRGGRVQPQHF. The CDR3 region has the DNA TGTGCCAGCGGCCGAGGGGGGCGGGTTCAGCCCCAGCATTTT.

Here the CDR3 DNA reads TGTGCCAGCAGTTACGGCAGTAACCCCTACGAGCAGTACTTC. This translates into CASSYGSNPYEQYF. V and J are TRBV6-8 and TRBJ2-7; D is unclear. The CDR3 is 14 residues long. The germline V and J ends were trimmed by 2 bases and 2 bases, with 10 bases remaining between them. CDR1 and CDR2 (germline): MNHGY, SAAAGT.

V gene TRBV2 combines with J gene TRBJ1-1, with TRBD1 as a possible D gene (6 bases). Germline loops: CDR1 SNHLY, CDR2 FYNNEI. Trimming left V 3 bases short and J 3 bases short, with 14 bases between. There are 15 residues in the CDR3. This CDR3 is CASSDWGGIYTEAFF. The CDR3 DNA follows: TGTGCCAGCAGTGATTGGGGGGGCATCTACACTGAAGCTTTCTTT.

This clonotype was counted at least ten times. J is TRBJ1-2 and V is TRBV7-6; 8 nucleotides align to TRBD1. With V trimmed by 1 base and J by 6 bases, 1 base remained unmatched. Germline V gene sequence: CDR1 SGHVS, CDR2 FNYEAQ. The CDR3 covers 13 residues. CDR3 DNA: TGTGCCAGCAGCTTAGAACAGGGGGATGGCTACACCTTC. Translation gives CASSLEQGDGYTF.

The gene calls are TRBV11-3 and TRBJ2-2; possible D gene TRBD2, 5 bases. This CDR3 has 12 amino acids. In germline, CDR1 is SGHNT, CDR2 YENEEA. V was clipped by 9 bases and J by 5 bases, with 10 bases between them. The CDR3 is CASHPGTGELFF. The CDR3 DNA sequence: TGTGCCAGTCACCCGGGGACCGGGGAGCTGTTTTTT.

This clonotype has at least ten counts. The chain employs TRBV4-2 and TRBJ1-5; no reliable D call. This CDR3 has 16 residues. Germline-derived CDR1 and CDR2 are LGHNA and YNFKEQ. V dropped 0 bases and J dropped 0 bases, with 9 bases sitting between them. The CDR3 spells CASSQDGVNSNQPQHF. The CDR3 region has the DNA TGTGCCAGCAGCCAAGATGGGGTAAATAGCAATCAGCCCCAGCATTTT.

This clonotype was seen repeatedly, ten times or more. The chain carries TRBV7-9 and TRBJ1-5; D is possibly TRBD1 (5 bases). V lost 5 bases, J lost 4 bases, and 15 bases lay in between. The CDR3 contains 15 residues. Germline loops: CDR1 SEHNR, CDR2 FQNEAQ (reference sequence). The DNA for the CDR3 is TGTGCCAGCAGCCCAGGGCCAGGCGTAAATCAGCCCCAGCATTTT. This gives the protein CASSPGPGVNQPQHF.

This clonotype was recorded once. The V call is TRBV9, the J call TRBJ2-1; D remains ambiguous. This CDR3 contains 13 residues. Germline CDR1 is SGDLS and CDR2 is YYNGEE. The V end was cut by 0 bases, the J end by 10 bases, with 11 bases between. CDR3 bases: TGTGCCAGCAGCGTAGGTGCGCTTCGGGAGCAGTTCTTC. Its protein is CASSVGALREQFF.

The table lists this clonotype with many counts. The chain uses TRBV7-9 and TRBJ2-7; 9 bases line up with TRBD2. CDR1 is SEHNR and CDR2 is FQNEAQ in the germline V gene (reference sequence). V was clipped by 0 bases and J by 6 bases; unmatched bases: 6. The CDR3 extends over 15 amino acids. CDR3 DNA: TGTGCCAGCAGCTTAGCGGTTAGCGGGGGTTCCGAGCAGTACTTC. The encoded protein is CASSLAVSGGSEQYF.

This rearrangement joins TRBV28 to TRBJ2-1; no clear D gene. Germline assignment: CDR1 MDHEN and CDR2 SYDVKM. Trimming cost V 2 bases and J 10 bases, with 9 bases left between them. The CDR3 loop spans 12 amino acids. CDR3 region: CASSLEAPEQFF. As DNA, the CDR3 is TGTGCCAGCAGTTTAGAAGCACCGGAGCAGTTCTTC. The full variable domain, with the rest looked up from reference TRBV28 and TRBJ2-1, is DVKVTQSSRYLVKRTGEKVFLECVQDMDHENMFWYRQDPGLGLRLIYFSYDVKMKEKGDIPEGYSVSREKKERFSLILESASTNQTSMYLCASSLEAPEQFFGPGTRLTVL.